This T cell receptor beta chain appears in the sequencing data of a study of blood T cell repertoires in COVID-19. Study at large: The samples span acute and convalescent COVID-19 from the United States, Italy and Spain. Nucleic acid was either cDNA or gDNA, and it came from T cells, B-cell-depleted T cells, or PBMCs.

J lost 8 bases, V lost 4 bases, and 10 bases had no gene match. Germline V gene sequence: CDR1 MNHEY, CDR2 SVGEGT. The CDR3 is made up of 15 amino acids. As originally analysed: By means of reference gene primer amplification, nucleated cell counts were estimated. Sequencing used immunoSEQ multiplex PCR; TCRdb keeps in-frame clones, though not all of them. That table is the source of V, J and clone size, and D and trimming were worked out from the DNA. Of 240,000 or so clones detected, around 80% appear once; the ten largest clones hold around 1.9%. This sequence originates from a woman older than 75 with acute or convalescent COVID-19. The specimen was peripheral blood. The V and J genes are TRBV6-2 or TRBV6-3 and TRBJ1-1; 10 positions agree with TRBD1. The CDR3 spells CASSSGQGGKSEAFF. The CDR3 DNA reads as TGTGCCAGCAGTTCCGGACAGGGGGGTAAATCGGAAGCTTTCTTT.